The entry that follows covers one T cell receptor (beta chain) sequence. The antigen is unknown. This sample is part of a study of T cells in Graves' hyperthyroidism and ophthalmopathy. There are 11 residues in the CDR3. Germline lookup yields CDR1 SEHNR and CDR2 FQNEAQ (reference sequence). V was clipped by 8 bases and J by 3 bases, with 7 bases between them. Blood sampling occurred at first hyperthyroidism diagnosis, ahead of any ophthalmopathy symptoms. Study-level points and caveats: Also found in blood were most expanded thyroid clonotypes above 0.001. A model built on 13 V-J features separated ophthalmopathy from stable hyperthyroidism.

Amplification of TCR beta CDR3 regions used RNA as the template. Using the HTBI primer set, a first-round RT-PCR was run on the TCR CDR3. Each CDR3 protein is one row after TCRdb ran MiXCR on the multiplex PCR reads. The data show about 280,000 distinct CDR3 sequences, 20% to 25% seen once. Sequencing was performed on blood. The chain employs TRBV7-9 and TRBJ1-1, with a weak D call TRBD1 (5 bases). The TCR comes from a man in his forties with Graves' hyperthyroidism that later progressed to Graves' ophthalmopathy. CDR3 loop: CASATDTEAFF. CDR3 nucleotide sequence: TGTGCCAGCGCGACAGACACTGAAGCTTTCTTT.